Included here is one T cell receptor beta chain sequence, with context. The data stem from a study of blood T cell repertoires in COVID-19. Study-level information: Nucleic acid was either cDNA or gDNA, and it came from T cells, B-cell-depleted T cells, or PBMCs.

Sequenced by immunoSEQ multiplex PCR; TCRdb stores in-frame clones only, minus some. Of about 68,000 clones listed, more than 70% are singletons. CDR1 and CDR2 (germline): SGHRS, YFSETQ. The length of the CDR3 is 15 residues. Trimming stripped 0 bases from V and 0 bases from J, with 7 bases between. The chain uses TRBV5-1 and TRBJ2-1; no reliable D call. This clonotype was sampled from a woman aged 60-75 years with acute or convalescent COVID-19. Sequences were obtained from peripheral blood. CDR3 residues: CASSLGASSYNEQFF. The CDR3 DNA is TGCGCCAGCAGCTTGGGGGCGAGCTCCTACAATGAGCAGTTCTTC.